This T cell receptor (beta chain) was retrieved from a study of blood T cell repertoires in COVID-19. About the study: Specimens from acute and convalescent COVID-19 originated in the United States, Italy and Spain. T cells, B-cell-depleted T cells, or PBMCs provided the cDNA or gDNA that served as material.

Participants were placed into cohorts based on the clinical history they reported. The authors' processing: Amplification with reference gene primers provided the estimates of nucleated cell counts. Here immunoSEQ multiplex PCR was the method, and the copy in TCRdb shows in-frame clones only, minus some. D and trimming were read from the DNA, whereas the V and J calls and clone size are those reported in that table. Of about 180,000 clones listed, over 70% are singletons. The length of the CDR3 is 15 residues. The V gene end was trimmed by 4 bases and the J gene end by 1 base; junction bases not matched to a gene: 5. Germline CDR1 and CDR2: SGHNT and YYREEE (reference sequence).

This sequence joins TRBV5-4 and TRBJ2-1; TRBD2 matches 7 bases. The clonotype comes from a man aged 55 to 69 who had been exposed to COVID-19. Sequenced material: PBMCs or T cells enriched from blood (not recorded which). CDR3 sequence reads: CASSRDYFSYNEQFF. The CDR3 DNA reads TGTGCCAGCAGCCGGGACTATTTTTCCTACAATGAGCAGTTCTTC.